This entry lists 6 T cell receptor beta chains sequenced from one sample in a study of T-cell reconstitution after alpha-beta-depleted transplantation in children. Whole-study findings and limits: Hyperexpanded clones declined; after one year, newly produced T cells mostly supplied diversity.

Preparation of the TCRbeta library used unique molecular identifiers. TCRdb re-called the PCR reads with MiXCR, one entry per CDR3 protein. The top ten hold 9.1% of the sample, which has 250,000 to 300,000 distinct CDR3 sequences, approximately 7.3% seen once. No cognate antigen is known for these TCRs. The sequenced sample was peripheral blood, obtained 360 days after TCRalphabeta/CD19-depleted stem cell transplant. The receptors were sampled from a female patient between 2 and 15 years old who had a stem cell transplant for Fanconi anemia, so the T cells may come from the graft donor.

This clonotype came up many times. The V call is TRBV2, the J call TRBJ2-1, with 13 bases lining up with TRBD2. The V gene end was trimmed by 1 base and the J gene end by 6 bases; junction bases not matched to a gene: 3. CDR1 and CDR2 (germline): SNHLY, FYNNEI. The length of the CDR3 is 16 residues. In DNA form, the CDR3 reads TGTGCCAGCAGTGAAGTGGGACTAGCGGGACTCAATGAGCAGTTCTTC. Amino acid sequence: CASSEVGLAGLNEQFF.

The chain links TRBV5-4 to TRBJ2-3; possibly TRBD1 or TRBD2 for D (5 bases each). CDR1 and CDR2 from the germline V gene are SGHNT and YYREEE (reference sequence). Trimming took off 0 bases at V and 1 base at J, with 12 bases between the two ends. This CDR3 has 16 residues. CDR3 sequence reads: CASSLGDLWGTDTQYF. CDR3 nucleotides: TGTGCCAGCAGCTTGGGGGACCTGTGGGGCACAGATACGCAGTATTTT.

V is TRBV13 and J is TRBJ1-1; possibly TRBD1 for D (5 bases). V was clipped by 4 bases and J by 4 bases, with 16 bases between them. CDR1 and CDR2 from the germline V gene are PRHDT and FYEKMQ (reference sequence). The CDR3 spans 15 residues. The CDR3 region has the DNA TGTGCCAGCAGCTCCTCCAGAGGGGCCCCCACTGAAGCTTTCTTT. Encoded protein: CASSSSRGAPTEAFF.

This clonotype was detected many times. V is TRBV7-9 and J is TRBJ2-1, with TRBD1 matching 7 bases. This CDR3 is 16 amino acids long. Germline CDR1 is SEHNR and CDR2 is FQNEAQ (reference sequence). V gave up 5 bases and J gave up 0 bases; unmatched junction bases: 7. The CDR3 spells CASSVTGALSYNEQFF. CDR3 DNA: TGTGCCAGCAGCGTTACAGGGGCCCTCTCCTACAATGAGCAGTTCTTC.

In its sample, this clonotype was seen many times. Here the CDR3 DNA reads TGTGCCAGCAGCTTAGCTCCTAGACACGGCGGGGAGCTGTTTTTT. It translates to CASSLAPRHGGELFF. V and J are TRBV7-7 and TRBJ2-2; no clear D gene. CDR1 and CDR2 (germline): SSHAT, FNYEAQ (reference sequence). V was trimmed by 0 bases and J by 7 bases, leaving 12 bases between them. This CDR3 is 15 amino acids long.

This clonotype was recorded many times. DNA for the CDR3: TGTGCCATCCGCAGGGGCCCCGGCCAAGGCTACACCTTC. Amino acids: CAIRRGPGQGYTF. This rearrangement joins TRBV10-3 to TRBJ1-2; D is possibly TRBD1 (6 bases). This CDR3 is 13 amino acids long. Trimming shortened V by 8 bases and J by 8 bases, and 18 bases separated the two germline ends. The germline gives CDR1 ENHRY, CDR2 SYGVKD.